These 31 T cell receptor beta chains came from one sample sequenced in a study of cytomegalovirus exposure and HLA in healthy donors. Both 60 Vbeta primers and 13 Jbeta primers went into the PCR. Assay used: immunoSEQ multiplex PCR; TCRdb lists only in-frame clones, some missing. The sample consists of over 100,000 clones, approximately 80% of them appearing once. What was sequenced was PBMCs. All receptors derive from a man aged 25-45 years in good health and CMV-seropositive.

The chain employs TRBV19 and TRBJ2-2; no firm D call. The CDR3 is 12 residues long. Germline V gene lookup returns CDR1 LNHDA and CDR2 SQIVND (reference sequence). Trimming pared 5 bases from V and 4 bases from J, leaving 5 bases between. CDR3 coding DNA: TGTGCCAGTAGTGAACTCACCGGGGAGCTGTTTTTT. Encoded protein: CASSELTGELFF.

CDR3 coding DNA: TGTGCCAGCAGTGTTGACAGAACCTATGGCTACACCTTC. This gives the protein CASSVDRTYGYTF. This chain links TRBV6-1 with TRBJ1-2, with D possibly TRBD1 on 5 matching bases. Trimming took off 4 bases at V and 4 bases at J, with 10 bases between the two ends. Germline V gene data show CDR1 as MNHNS and CDR2 as SASEGT. The CDR3 is 13 amino acids.

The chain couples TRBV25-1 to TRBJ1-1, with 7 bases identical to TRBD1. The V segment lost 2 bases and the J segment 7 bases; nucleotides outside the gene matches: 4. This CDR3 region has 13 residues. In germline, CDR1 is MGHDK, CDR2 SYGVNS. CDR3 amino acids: CASSEAGGHEAFF. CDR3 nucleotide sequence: TGTGCCAGCAGTGAAGCAGGGGGACATGAAGCTTTCTTT.

This chain's CDR3 is CASSQDGGLAGVDTQYF. The CDR3, as DNA: TGCGCCAGCAGCCAAGATGGGGGACTAGCGGGAGTTGATACGCAGTATTTT. The chain recombines TRBV4-1 with TRBJ2-3, with 14 bases matching TRBD2. Germline CDR1 MGHRA, CDR2 YSYEKL. The CDR3 has 17 residues. V lost 0 bases to trimming and J lost 6 bases; unmatched junction nucleotides: 5.

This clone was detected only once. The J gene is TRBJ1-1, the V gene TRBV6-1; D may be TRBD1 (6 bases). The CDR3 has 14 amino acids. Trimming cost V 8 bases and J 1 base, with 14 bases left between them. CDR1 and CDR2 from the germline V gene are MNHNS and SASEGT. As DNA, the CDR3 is TGTGCCAGCCTCGAAGGGGGAGCGAACACTGAAGCTTTCTTT. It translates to CASLEGGANTEAFF.

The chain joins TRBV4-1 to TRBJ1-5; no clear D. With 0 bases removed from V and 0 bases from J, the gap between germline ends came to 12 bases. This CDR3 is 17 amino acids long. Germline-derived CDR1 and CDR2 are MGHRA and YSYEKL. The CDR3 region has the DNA TGCGCCAGCAGCCAAGATGTGGGGAGTATTAGCAATCAGCCCCAGCATTTT. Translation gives CASSQDVGSISNQPQHF.

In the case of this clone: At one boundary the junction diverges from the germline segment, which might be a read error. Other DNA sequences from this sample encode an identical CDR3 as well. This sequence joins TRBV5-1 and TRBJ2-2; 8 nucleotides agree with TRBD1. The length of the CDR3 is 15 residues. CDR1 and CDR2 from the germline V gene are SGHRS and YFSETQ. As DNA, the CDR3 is TGCGCCAGCAGTTCCGACAGGGGTAGTACCGGGGAACTGTTTTTT. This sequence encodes CASSSDRGSTGELFF. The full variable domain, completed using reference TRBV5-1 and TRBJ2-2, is KAGVTQTPRYLIKTRGQQVTLSCSPISGHRSVSWYQQTPGQGLQFLFEYFSETQRNKGNFPGRFSGRQFSNSRSEMNVSTLELGDSALYLCASSSDRGSTGELFFGEGSRLTVL.

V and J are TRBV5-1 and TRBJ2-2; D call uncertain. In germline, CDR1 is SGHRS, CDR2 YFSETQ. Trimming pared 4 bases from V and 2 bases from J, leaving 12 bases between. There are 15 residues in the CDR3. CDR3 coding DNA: TGCGCCAGCAGCCCCATCACAGTCAACACCGGGGAGCTGTTTTTT. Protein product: CASSPITVNTGELFF. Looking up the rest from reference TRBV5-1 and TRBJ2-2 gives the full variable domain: KAGVTQTPRYLIKTRGQQVTLSCSPISGHRSVSWYQQTPGQGLQFLFEYFSETQRNKGNFPGRFSGRQFSNSRSEMNVSTLELGDSALYLCASSPITVNTGELFFGEGSRLTVL.

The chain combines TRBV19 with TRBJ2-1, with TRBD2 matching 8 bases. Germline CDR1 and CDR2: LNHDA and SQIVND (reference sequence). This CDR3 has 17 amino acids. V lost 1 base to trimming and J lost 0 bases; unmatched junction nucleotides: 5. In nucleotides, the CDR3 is TGTGCCAGTAGTATAGGTAGCGGGACCCACTCCTACAATGAGCAGTTCTTC. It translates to CASSIGSGTHSYNEQFF.

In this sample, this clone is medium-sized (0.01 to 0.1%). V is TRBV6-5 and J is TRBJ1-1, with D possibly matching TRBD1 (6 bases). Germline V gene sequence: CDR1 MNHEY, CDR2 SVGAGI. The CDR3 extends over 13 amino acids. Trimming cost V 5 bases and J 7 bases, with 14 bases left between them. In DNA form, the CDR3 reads TGTGCCAGCAGTCTCCTCAGGGGCCTTGAAGCTTTCTTT. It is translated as CASSLLRGLEAFF.

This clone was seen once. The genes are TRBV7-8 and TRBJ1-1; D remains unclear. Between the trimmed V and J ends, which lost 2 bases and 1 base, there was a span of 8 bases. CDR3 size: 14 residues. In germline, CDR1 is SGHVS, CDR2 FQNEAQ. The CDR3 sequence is CASSLQSWNTEAFF. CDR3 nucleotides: TGTGCCAGCAGCTTACAGTCATGGAACACTGAAGCTTTCTTT.

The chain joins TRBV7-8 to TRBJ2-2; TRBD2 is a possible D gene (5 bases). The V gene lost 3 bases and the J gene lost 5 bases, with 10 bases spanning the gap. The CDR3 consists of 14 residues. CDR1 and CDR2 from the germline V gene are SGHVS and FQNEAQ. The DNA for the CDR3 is TGTGCCAGCAGCTTTTACGGGGAAACCGGGGAGCTGTTTTTT. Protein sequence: CASSFYGETGELFF. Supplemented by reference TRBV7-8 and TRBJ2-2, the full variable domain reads GAGVSQSPRYKVAKRGQDVALRCDPISGHVSLFWYQQALGQGPEFLTYFQNEAQLDKSGLPSDRFFAERPEGSVSTLKIQRTQQEDSAVYLCASSFYGETGELFFGEGSRLTVL.

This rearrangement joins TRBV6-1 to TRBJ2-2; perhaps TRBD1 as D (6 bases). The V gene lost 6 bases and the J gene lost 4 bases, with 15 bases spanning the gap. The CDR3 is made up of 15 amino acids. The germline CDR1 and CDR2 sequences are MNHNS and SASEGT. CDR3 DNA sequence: TGTGCCAGCAGGCAGGGGTCGGTGGGCACCGGGGAGCTGTTTTTT. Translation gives CASRQGSVGTGELFF.

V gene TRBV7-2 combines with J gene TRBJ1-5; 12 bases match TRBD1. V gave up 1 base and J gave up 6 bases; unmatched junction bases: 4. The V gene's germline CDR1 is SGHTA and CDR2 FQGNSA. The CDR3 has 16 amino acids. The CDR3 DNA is TGTGCCAGCAGCTTAGTTGGGACAGGGGGCGGTCAGCCCCAGCATTTT. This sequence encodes CASSLVGTGGGQPQHF.

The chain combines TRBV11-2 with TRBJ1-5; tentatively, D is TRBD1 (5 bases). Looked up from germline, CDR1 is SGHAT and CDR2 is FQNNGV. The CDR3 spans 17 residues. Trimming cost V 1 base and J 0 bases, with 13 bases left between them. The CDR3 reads CASSLGVGGYSNQPQHF. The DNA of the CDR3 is TGTGCCAGCAGCTTAGGGGTGGGGGGGTATAGCAATCAGCCCCAGCATTTT.

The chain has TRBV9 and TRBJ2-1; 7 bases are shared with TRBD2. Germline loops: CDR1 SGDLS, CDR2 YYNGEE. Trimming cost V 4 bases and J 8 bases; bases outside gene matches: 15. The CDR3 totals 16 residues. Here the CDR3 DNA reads TGTGCCAGCAGCAGCCCTGGGGGACTATTTACCCATGAGCAGTTCTTC. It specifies CASSSPGGLFTHEQFF.

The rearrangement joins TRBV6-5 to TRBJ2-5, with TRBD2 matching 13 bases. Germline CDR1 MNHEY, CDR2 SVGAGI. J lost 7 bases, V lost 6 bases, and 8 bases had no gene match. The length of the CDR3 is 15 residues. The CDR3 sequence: CASSLTSGGAGTQYF. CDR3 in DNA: TGTGCCAGCAGCTTAACTAGCGGGGGGGCCGGGACCCAGTACTTC.

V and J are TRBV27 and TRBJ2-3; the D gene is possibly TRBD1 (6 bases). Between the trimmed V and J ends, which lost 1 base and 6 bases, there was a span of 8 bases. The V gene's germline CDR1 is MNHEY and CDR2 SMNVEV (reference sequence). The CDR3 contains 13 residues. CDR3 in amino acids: CASSLWTADTQYF. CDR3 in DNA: TGTGCCAGCAGTTTATGGACAGCCGATACGCAGTATTTT.

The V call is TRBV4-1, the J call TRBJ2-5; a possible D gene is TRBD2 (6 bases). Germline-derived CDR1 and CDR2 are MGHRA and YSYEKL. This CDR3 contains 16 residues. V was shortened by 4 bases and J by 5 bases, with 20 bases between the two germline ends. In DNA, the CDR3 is TGCGCCAGCAGCCCCCGAGGAGGGGAGAGGATGGAGACCCAGTACTTC. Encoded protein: CASSPRGGERMETQYF.

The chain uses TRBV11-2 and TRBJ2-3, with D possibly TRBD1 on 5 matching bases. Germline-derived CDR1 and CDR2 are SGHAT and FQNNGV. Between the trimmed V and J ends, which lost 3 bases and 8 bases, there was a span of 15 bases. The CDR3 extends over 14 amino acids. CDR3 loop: CASSFQGRVGTQYF. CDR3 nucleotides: TGTGCCAGCAGCTTCCAGGGTAGAGTAGGTACGCAGTATTTT.

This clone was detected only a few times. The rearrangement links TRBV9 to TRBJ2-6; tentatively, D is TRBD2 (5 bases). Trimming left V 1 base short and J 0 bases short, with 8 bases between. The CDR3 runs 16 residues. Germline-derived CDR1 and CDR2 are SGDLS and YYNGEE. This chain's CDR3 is CASSVLGDSGANVLTF. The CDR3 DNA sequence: TGTGCCAGCAGCGTACTGGGAGACTCTGGGGCCAACGTCCTGACTTTC.

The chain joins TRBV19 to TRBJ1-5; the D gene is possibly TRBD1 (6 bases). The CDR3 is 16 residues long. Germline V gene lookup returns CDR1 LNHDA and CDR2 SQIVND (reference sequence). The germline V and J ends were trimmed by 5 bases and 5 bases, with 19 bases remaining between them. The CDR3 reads CASSAYRVGGHQPQHF. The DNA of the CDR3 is TGTGCCAGTAGTGCTTACAGGGTAGGCGGCCATCAGCCCCAGCATTTT.

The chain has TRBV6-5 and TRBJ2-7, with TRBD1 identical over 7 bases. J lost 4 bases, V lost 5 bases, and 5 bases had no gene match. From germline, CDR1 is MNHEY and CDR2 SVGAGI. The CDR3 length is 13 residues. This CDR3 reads CASSRDREYEQYV. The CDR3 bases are TGTGCCAGCAGTCGGGACAGAGAATACGAGCAGTACGTC.

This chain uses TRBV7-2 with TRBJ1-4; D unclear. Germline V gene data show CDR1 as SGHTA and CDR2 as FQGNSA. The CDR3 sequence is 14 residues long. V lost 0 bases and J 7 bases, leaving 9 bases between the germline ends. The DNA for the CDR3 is TGTGCCAGCAGCTTAGCCCTCCGGGGTGAAAAACTGTTTTTT. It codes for CASSLALRGEKLFF.

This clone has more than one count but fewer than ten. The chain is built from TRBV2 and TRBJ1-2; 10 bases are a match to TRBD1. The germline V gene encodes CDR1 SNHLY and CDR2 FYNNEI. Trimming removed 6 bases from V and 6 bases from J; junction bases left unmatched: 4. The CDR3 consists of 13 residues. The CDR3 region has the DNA TGTGCCAGCAGACAAGGACAGGGGGATGGCTACACCTTC. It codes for CASRQGQGDGYTF.

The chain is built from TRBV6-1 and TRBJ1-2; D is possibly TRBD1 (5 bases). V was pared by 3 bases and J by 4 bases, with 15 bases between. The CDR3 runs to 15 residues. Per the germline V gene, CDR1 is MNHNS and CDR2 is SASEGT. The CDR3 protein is CASSDEPGGGYGYTF. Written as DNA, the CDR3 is TGTGCCAGCAGTGACGAGCCGGGGGGGGGCTATGGCTACACCTTC.

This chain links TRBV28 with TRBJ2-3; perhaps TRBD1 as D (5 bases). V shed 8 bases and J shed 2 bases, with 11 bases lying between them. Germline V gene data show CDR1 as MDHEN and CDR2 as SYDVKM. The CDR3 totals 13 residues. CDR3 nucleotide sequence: TGTGCCAGCGACAGCTCGGTCACAGATACGCAGTATTTT. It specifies CASDSSVTDTQYF.

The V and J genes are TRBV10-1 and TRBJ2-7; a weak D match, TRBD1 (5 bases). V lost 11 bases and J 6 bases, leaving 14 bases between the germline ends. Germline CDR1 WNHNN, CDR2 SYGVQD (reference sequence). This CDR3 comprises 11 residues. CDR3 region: CAPPQGSEQYV. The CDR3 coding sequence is TGCGCCCCCCCCCAGGGAAGCGAGCAGTACGTC.

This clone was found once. In DNA, the CDR3 is TGTGCCAGTAGTGACAGACCCAATCAGCCCCAGCATTTT. The encoded protein is CASSDRPNQPQHF. V usage is TRBV19 and J usage is TRBJ1-5; D perhaps matches TRBD1 (5 bases). The CDR3 has 13 residues. V lost 5 bases and J lost 3, with 8 bases in between. The germline V gene has CDR1 LNHDA and CDR2 SQIVND (reference sequence).

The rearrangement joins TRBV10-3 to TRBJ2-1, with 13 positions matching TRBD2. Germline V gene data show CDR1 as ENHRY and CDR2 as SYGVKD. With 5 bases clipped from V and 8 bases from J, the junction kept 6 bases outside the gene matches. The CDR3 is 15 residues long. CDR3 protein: CAISWTSGGFDEQFF. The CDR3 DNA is TGTGCCATCAGTTGGACTAGCGGGGGTTTCGATGAGCAGTTCTTC.

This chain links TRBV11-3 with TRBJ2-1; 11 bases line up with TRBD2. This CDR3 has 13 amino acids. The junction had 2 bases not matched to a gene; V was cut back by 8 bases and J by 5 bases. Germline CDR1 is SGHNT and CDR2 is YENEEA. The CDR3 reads CASSLAGDNEQFF. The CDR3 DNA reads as TGTGCCAGCTCACTAGCGGGAGACAATGAGCAGTTCTTC. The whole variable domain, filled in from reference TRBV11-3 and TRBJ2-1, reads EAGVVQSPRYKIIEKKQPVAFWCNPISGHNTLYWYLQNLGQGPELLIRYENEEAVDDSQLPKDRFSAERLKGVDSTLKIQPAELGDSAVYLCASSLAGDNEQFFGPGTRLTVL.